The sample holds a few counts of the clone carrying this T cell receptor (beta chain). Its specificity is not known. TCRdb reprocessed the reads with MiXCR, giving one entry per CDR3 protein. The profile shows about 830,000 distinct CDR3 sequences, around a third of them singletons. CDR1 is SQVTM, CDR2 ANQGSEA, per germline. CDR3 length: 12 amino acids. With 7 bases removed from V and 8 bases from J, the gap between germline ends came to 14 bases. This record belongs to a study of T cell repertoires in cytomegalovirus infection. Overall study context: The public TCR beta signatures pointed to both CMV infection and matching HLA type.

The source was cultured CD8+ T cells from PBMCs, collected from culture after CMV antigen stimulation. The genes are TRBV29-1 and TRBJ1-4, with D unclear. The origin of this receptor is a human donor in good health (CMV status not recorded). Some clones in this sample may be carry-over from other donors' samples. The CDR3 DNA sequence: TGCAGCGGAACCGCAGGCGGGGAAAAACTGTTTTTT. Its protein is CSGTAGGEKLFF.